These 14 T cell receptor beta chains were all obtained from the same sample, sequenced in a study of T cell repertoires in cytomegalovirus infection. From the reads, TCRdb called clonotypes with MiXCR, one entry per CDR3 protein. Here the sample spans over 100,000 distinct CDR3 sequences, roughly 9.1% being singletons. The antigens these receptors bind are not known. The sequenced sample consisted of PBMCs, sequenced either directly or after in vitro stimulation (not recorded which). These receptors were taken from a human donor in good health (CMV status not recorded). Some clones in this sample may be carry-over from other donors' samples.

The CDR3 DNA reads as TGTGCCAGCAGTGCTGGAAGGATCTCTGGGGCCAACGTCCTGACTTTC. Translation gives CASSAGRISGANVLTF. The chain is built from TRBV6-1 and TRBJ2-6; D is undetermined. Looked up from germline, CDR1 is MNHNS and CDR2 is SASEGT. The CDR3 runs 16 residues. Trimming left V 4 bases short and J 0 bases short, with 10 bases between.

In this sample, this clonotype turned up many times. The V call is TRBV7-8, the J call TRBJ1-4; D not certain. The CDR3 loop spans 12 amino acids. The ends were cut back, 8 bases at V and 3 bases at J, with 7 bases in the middle. The germline V gene has CDR1 SGHVS and CDR2 FQNEAQ. The CDR3, as DNA: TGTGCCAGCCGGAGGGCTAATGAAAAACTGTTTTTT. This codes for CASRRANEKLFF. Full variable domain (outside the CDR3, taken from reference TRBV7-8 and TRBJ1-4): GAGVSQSPRYKVAKRGQDVALRCDPISGHVSLFWYQQALGQGPEFLTYFQNEAQLDKSGLPSDRFFAERPEGSVSTLKIQRTQQEDSAVYLCASRRANEKLFFGSGTQLSVL.

This clonotype was seen at least ten times. The V and J genes are TRBV7-9 and TRBJ1-2, with 7 bases fitting TRBD1. V was clipped by 5 bases and J by 3 bases; unmatched bases: 6. This CDR3 contains 14 residues. Germline CDR1 SEHNR, CDR2 FQNEAQ (reference sequence). The CDR3 protein is CASSSTGADYGYTF. As DNA, the CDR3 is TGTGCCAGCAGCAGTACAGGGGCGGACTATGGCTACACCTTC.

This clonotype was found a few times. The J gene is TRBJ2-7, the V gene TRBV20-1, with D possibly matching TRBD1 (8 bases). Trimming cost V 5 bases and J 7 bases, with 12 bases left between them. Germline CDR1 reads DFQATT; CDR2 reads SNEGSKA (reference sequence). The CDR3 sequence is 11 residues long. CDR3 amino acids: CSAGQGGEQYF. As DNA, the CDR3 is TGCAGTGCTGGACAGGGAGGGGAGCAGTACTTC.

This rearrangement joins TRBV10-3 to TRBJ2-7; the match to TRBD1 covers 10 bases. The CDR3 spans 14 residues. J gave up 2 bases and V 4 bases, and 2 bases lay outside the gene matches. Germline V CDR1 and CDR2: ENHRY, SYGVKD. DNA for the CDR3: TGTGCCATCAGTGTCGGGACAGGGGCCTACGAGCAGTACGTC. This gives the protein CAISVGTGAYEQYV.

In this sample, this clonotype turned up many times. The chain recombines TRBV20-1 with TRBJ2-3; TRBD2 agrees at 9 bases. This CDR3 comprises 15 residues. The germline gives CDR1 DFQATT, CDR2 SNEGSKA (reference sequence). The V segment lost 1 base and the J segment 7 bases; nucleotides outside the gene matches: 9. The CDR3 nucleotides are TGCAGTGCTAGAGGGCGTGCGGGAGGGACTCATACGCAGTATTTT. Protein sequence: CSARGRAGGTHTQYF.

In its sample, this clonotype was seen many times. The chain carries TRBV7-9 and TRBJ1-5; D ambiguous. Trimming stripped 1 base from V and 5 bases from J, with 6 bases between. Germline V gives CDR1 SEHNR, CDR2 FQNEAQ (reference sequence). The CDR3 is 13 residues long. CDR3 nucleotide sequence: TGTGCCAGCAGCTTAGGGGGTGATCAGCCCCAGCATTTT. It is translated as CASSLGGDQPQHF. The whole variable domain, remainder taken from reference TRBV7-9 and TRBJ1-5, is DTGVSQNPRHKITKRGQNVTFRCDPISEHNRLYWYRQTLGQGPEFLTYFQNEAQLEKSRLLSDRFSAERPKGSFSTLEIQRTEQGDSAMYLCASSLGGDQPQHFGDGTRLSIL.

This clonotype was recorded many times. The chain recombines TRBV5-6 with TRBJ2-7; no reliable D call. Germline V gene sequence: CDR1 SGHDT, CDR2 YYEEEE. The CDR3 has 13 residues. V gave up 6 bases and J gave up 0 bases, with 10 bases separating them. Written as DNA, the CDR3 is TGTGCCAGCAACCCCTGGAGCTCCTACGAGCAGTACGTC. Its protein product is CASNPWSSYEQYV.

This clonotype was picked up many times. The chain employs TRBV11-3 and TRBJ2-1; 7 bases align to TRBD2. CDR3 length: 16 residues. With 5 bases clipped from V and 2 bases from J, the junction kept 9 bases outside the gene matches. CDR1 SGHNT and CDR2 YENEEA come from the germline V gene. The CDR3 region is CASSQRGGLPYNEQFF. CDR3 nucleotides: TGTGCCAGCAGCCAGCGGGGCGGGCTTCCCTACAATGAGCAGTTCTTC.

This clonotype was seen ten or more times. The rearrangement uses TRBV7-6 and TRBJ2-7, with 8 bases matching TRBD1. The CDR3 has 16 amino acids. Germline V lookup: CDR1 SGHVS, CDR2 FNYEAQ. Losses at the gene ends were 4 bases for V and 5 bases for J; bases not matched to a gene: 13. The CDR3 region has the DNA TGTGCCAGCAGCTCCCGCTACCGGGACAGGCCCCACGAGCAGTACTTC. It codes for CASSSRYRDRPHEQYF.

The V gene is TRBV5-4, the J gene TRBJ2-1; 7 bases line up with TRBD1. This CDR3 is 16 amino acids long. V shed 2 bases and J 2 bases; nucleotides not matched to a gene: 7. Germline V lookup: CDR1 SGHNT, CDR2 YYREEE (reference sequence). CDR3 DNA: TGTGCCAGCAGCTTTAGGCGACAGGGACCCTACAATGAGCAGTTCTTC. It encodes CASSFRRQGPYNEQFF.

This chain joins TRBV7-9 and TRBJ1-1; D not certain. Trimming took off 3 bases at V and 1 base at J, with 12 bases between the two ends. Germline assignment: CDR1 SEHNR and CDR2 FQNEAQ (reference sequence). CDR3 length equals 15 residues. The DNA for the CDR3 is TGTGCCAGCAGCTTGCCTGAAATGGGGAACACTGAAGCTTTCTTT. This gives the protein CASSLPEMGNTEAFF.

The J gene is TRBJ2-1, the V gene TRBV28; 8 bases fit TRBD2. This CDR3 is built from 15 residues. Germline V gene data show CDR1 as MDHEN and CDR2 as SYDVKM. J was trimmed by 5 bases and V by 10 bases; bases with no gene match: 13. DNA for the CDR3: TGTGCCACCGATATGGGTAGCGGGATAAACAATGAGCAGTTCTTC. Encoded protein: CATDMGSGINNEQFF.

By its share, this clonotype is medium-sized. The chain employs TRBV11-2 and TRBJ2-7; D perhaps matches TRBD2 (7 bases). V shed 4 bases and J shed 2 bases, with 12 bases lying between them. The CDR3 length is 14 residues. Germline values: CDR1 SGHAT, CDR2 FQNNGV. This CDR3 is CASSSREGAYEQYV. In nucleotides, the CDR3 is TGTGCCAGCAGCTCCAGGGAGGGGGCCTACGAGCAGTACGTC.